This TCR beta chain was identified in a study of read filtering for tumor transcriptome and immune sequencing. Germline lookup yields CDR1 LNHDA and CDR2 SQIVND (reference sequence). V shed 1 base and J shed 1 base, with 11 bases lying between them. The CDR3 has 16 residues. There are a few counts of this clonotype. The library was built from about 400 ng RNA with molecular barcoded adaptors for alpha/delta and beta/gamma chains. From the reads, TCRdb called clonotypes with MiXCR, one entry per CDR3 protein. The sample lists 75,000 to 90,000 distinct CDR3 sequences, roughly an eighth seen once, with under 15% in the top ten.

This TCR derives from a donor aged 40 or older with multiple myeloma. The sample comprised a population of CD138-negative cells sorted from bone marrow. This chain connects TRBV19 to TRBJ1-5; perhaps TRBD1 as D (5 bases). The CDR3 region has the DNA TGTGCCAGTAGTATAGGGTTCCGGGACAGCAATCAGCCCCAGCATTTT. This codes for CASSIGFRDSNQPQHF.